This TCR beta chain was documented in a study of identical twins (dated by TCRdb to 2015 to 2016). With regard to the full study: The study deep-sequenced TCR alpha and beta repertoires from monozygotic twins, unrelated adults of various ages and cord blood to test whether fetal clonotypes persist. To rule out contamination, the twin experiments were replicated at different times with different library preparation protocols. What the authors observed across the whole study: Compared with coincidental sharing between unrelated individuals, an excess of low generation-probability sequences was observed among out-of-frame TCR alpha sequences shared between twins. Zero-insertion analyses could be partly confounded by invariant T cells such as MAIT and iNKT, although diverse VJ usage argued against such confounding for most clonotypes. In monozygotic twins, out-of-frame TCR alpha sharing was systematically underestimated by recombination models, although the models agreed with sharing between unrelated individuals. Because the same donors could not be followed over many years, conclusions were based on cross-sectional statistical analysis. Excess twin sharing in beta out-of-frame sequences was weaker because fewer shared sequences lowered the signal-to-noise ratio. Abundant cord blood beta clonotypes carried fewer insertions; young adult naive repertoires showed a weaker similar trend, while memory repertoires showed none.

Libraries were constructed by 5' RACE. Sequencing took place on an Illumina HiSeq 2000. A universal primer binding site was introduced by template switching, and a unique molecular identifier was present in the final cDNA, enabling accurate counting of TCR cDNA molecules. Specific primers in the conserved constant-segment region were used to synthesize first-strand cDNA for TCR alpha and beta chains. To control for contamination, every cDNA library carried two barcodes: a SMART-Mk sample barcode plus Illumina barcodes. TruSeq adapter sequences along with Illumina sample barcodes were introduced in two successive PCR steps. The TCR alpha and beta cDNA libraries were sequenced on the Illumina HiSeq platform using custom primers. In the authors' own workflow: MiGEC processed the raw reads to extract unique molecular identifiers, while MiXCR was used to determine the CDR3 positions. Recombination models were inferred per individual with the repgenHMM and IGoR tools using an EM algorithm. The tcR package in R was used for shared clonotype analysis, with sharing normalized by the product of cloneset sizes. To study raw recombination without the effects of thymic and clonal selection, out-of-frame nonproductive sequences were analyzed. Using fastp at Q25 and MiXCR, TCRdb reprocessed the public reads and kept productive beta chains. Rows with one shared CDR3 protein collapse into an entry with the most common genes and DNA. The V and J calls follow TCRdb's processing rather than the paper's. The sample includes over 200,000 distinct CDR3 sequences, with over 8% observed a single time. The top ten constitute about 5.5% of the sample.

This clonotype was found many times. The specificity of this receptor is unknown. No per-base quality is available; no much larger clone lies one base away. Including the terminal cysteine and phenylalanine, the CDR3 comprises 14 residues. Only CDR3 DNA is held: 42 bases, read in frame from base 1. Sequences SGHTA (CDR1) and FQGNSA (CDR2) are obtained from the germline V gene. The junction shows trimming of 5 bases on V and 2 bases on J, and the gene matches do not reach 2 bases of it. Only healthy Caucasian donors were included. Using Miltenyi CD45RO+ enrichment and human naive T-cell isolation kits, memory (CD45RO+) and naive T cells were isolated from PBMC.

The receptor comes from a woman under 30 in good health. The sample taken for sequencing was memory (CD45RO+) T cells sorted from blood. According to the study, the label for this sample's cell subset or site signals: CD45RO+ enriched T cells. Recombination connected TRBV7-2 to TRBJ1-5; TRBD1 fits 8 bases in the junction. The sequenced DNA is TGTGCCAGCAGCGCGGACAGGGGCAATCAGCCCCAGCATTTT. Its protein reads: CASSADRGNQPQHF.